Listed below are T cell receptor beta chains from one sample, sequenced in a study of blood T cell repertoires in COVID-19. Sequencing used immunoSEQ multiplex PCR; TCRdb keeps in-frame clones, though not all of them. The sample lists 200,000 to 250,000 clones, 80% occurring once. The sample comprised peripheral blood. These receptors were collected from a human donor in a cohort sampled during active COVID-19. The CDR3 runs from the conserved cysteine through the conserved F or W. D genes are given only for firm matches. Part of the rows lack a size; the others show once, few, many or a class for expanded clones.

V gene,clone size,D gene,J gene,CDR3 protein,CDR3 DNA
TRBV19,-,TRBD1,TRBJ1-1,CASSIGQGSLNTEAFF,TGTGCCAGTAGTATTGGACAGGGGTCCTTGAACACTGAAGCTTTCTTT
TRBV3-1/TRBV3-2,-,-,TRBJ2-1,CASSQDRGNEQFF,TGTGCCAGCAGCCAAGATAGAGGGAATGAGCAGTTCTTC
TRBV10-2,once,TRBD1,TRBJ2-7,CASSEIRQGVQYF,TGCGCCAGCAGTGAGATAAGGCAGGGGGTGCAGTACTTC
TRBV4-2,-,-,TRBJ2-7,CASSQDGSSYEQYF,TGTGCCAGCAGCCAAGACGGTAGCTCCTACGAGCAGTACTTC
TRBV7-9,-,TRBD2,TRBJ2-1,CASSLGRTAAGTRIDRFF,TGTGCCAGCAGCTTGGGCCGCACCGCTGCCGGGACTAGAATAGATCGGTTCTTC
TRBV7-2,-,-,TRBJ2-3,CASSSTWWRTDTQYF,TGTGCCAGCAGCTCCACGTGGTGGCGCACAGATACGCAGTATTTT
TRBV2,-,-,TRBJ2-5,CASSVNREETQYF,TGTGCCAGCAGTGTAAACAGGGAAGAGACCCAGTACTTC
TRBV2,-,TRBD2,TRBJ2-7,CASSELAGGVSEQYF,TGTGCCAGCAGTGAATTAGCGGGAGGGGTCTCGGAGCAGTACTTC
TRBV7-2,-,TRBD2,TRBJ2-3,CASSLGGLAGNRDTQYF,TGTGCCAGCAGCTTAGGGGGACTAGCGGGAAACAGAGATACGCAGTATTTT
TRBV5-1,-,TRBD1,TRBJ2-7,CASSLMPGQGQGEYF,TGCGCCAGCAGCCTAATGCCGGGACAGGGTCAAGGGGAGTACTTC
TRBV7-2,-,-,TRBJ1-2,CASSLETVNYGYTF,TGTGCCAGCAGCTTAGAGACTGTTAACTATGGCTACACCTTC
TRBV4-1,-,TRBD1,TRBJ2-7,CASSLDRGWDEQYF,TGCGCCAGCAGCCTGGACAGGGGTTGGGACGAGCAGTACTTC
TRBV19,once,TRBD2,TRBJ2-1,CASSTPTSDDEQFF,TGTGCCAGTAGTACCCCTACTAGCGATGATGAGCAGTTCTTC
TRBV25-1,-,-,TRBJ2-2,CASSADTGELFF,TGTGCCAGCAGTGCTGACACCGGGGAGCTGTTTTTT
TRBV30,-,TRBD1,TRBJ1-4,CAWRGQGFPRGEKLFF,TGTGCCTGGAGGGGACAGGGATTTCCCAGGGGCGAAAAACTGTTTTTT
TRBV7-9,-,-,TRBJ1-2,CASSTRPGGYTF,TGTGCCAGCAGCACTCGGCCGGGAGGCTACACCTTC
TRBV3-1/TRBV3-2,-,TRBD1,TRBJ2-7,CASSHRTGSGEQYF,TGTGCCAGCAGCCATCGGACAGGGTCGGGCGAGCAGTACTTC
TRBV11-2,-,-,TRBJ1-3,CASSLEGKSENTIYF,TGTGCCAGCAGCTTGGAGGGAAAGAGTGAAAACACCATATATTTT
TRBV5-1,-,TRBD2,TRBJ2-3,CASSLEVRGGFTDTQYF,TGCGCCAGCAGCTTGGAAGTGCGGGGGGGCTTCACAGATACGCAGTATTTT
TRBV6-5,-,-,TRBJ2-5,CASSPERGTQYF,TGTGCCAGCAGCCCAGAACGGGGTACCCAGTACTTC
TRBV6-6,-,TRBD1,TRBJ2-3,CASSPGTGGFTDTQYF,TGTGCCAGCAGTCCGGGGACAGGGGGCTTCACAGATACGCAGTATTTT
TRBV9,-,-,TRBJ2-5,CASSVGLQETQYF,TGTGCCAGCAGCGTAGGTCTCCAAGAGACCCAGTACTTC
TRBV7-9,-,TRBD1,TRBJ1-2,CAGGTGNRDGYTF,TGTGCCGGAGGGACAGGGAATCGTGATGGCTACACCTTC
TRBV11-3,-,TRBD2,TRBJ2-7,CASSPGLAGGRDEQYF,TGTGCCAGCAGCCCGGGACTAGCGGGAGGGAGGGACGAGCAGTACTTC
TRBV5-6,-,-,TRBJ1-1,CASRKHTSGAEAFF,TGTGCCAGCAGGAAGCATACCTCAGGGGCTGAAGCTTTCTTT
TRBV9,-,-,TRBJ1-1,CASSSRVDTEAFF,TGTGCCAGCAGCTCCCGGGTGGACACTGAAGCTTTCTTT